The next 5 T cell receptor beta chains were all read from a single sample in a study of radiotherapy plus CTLA-4 blockade in lung cancer. Some clones are missing from TCRdb's copy, which holds only in-frame ones; the method was immunoSEQ multiplex PCR. The table shows approximately 60,000 clones, with about 80% occurring only once. The sequenced sample was peripheral blood, obtained from a patient treated with radiotherapy plus ipilimumab. The receptors come from a human donor with non-small cell lung cancer whose response to radiotherapy plus ipilimumab could not be evaluated.

The chain combines TRBV7-2 with TRBJ1-3; no clear D. This CDR3 is built from 14 residues. With 5 bases removed from V and 4 bases from J, the gap between germline ends came to 12 bases. In germline, CDR1 is SGHTA, CDR2 FQGNSA. The CDR3: CASSPGSYGNTIYF. The CDR3, as DNA: TGTGCCAGCAGCCCGGGGTCCTACGGAAACACCATATATTTT.

The genes are TRBV6-1 and TRBJ2-3; the match to TRBD2 covers 10 bases. V lost 4 bases, J lost 0 bases, and 4 bases stayed unmatched. The CDR3 loop spans 16 amino acids. From germline, CDR1 is MNHNS and CDR2 SASEGT. The CDR3 loop reads CASSGTSGLSTDTQYF. The CDR3 coding sequence is TGTGCCAGCAGTGGGACTAGCGGACTTAGCACAGATACGCAGTATTTT.

This clone was detected only once. The chain joins TRBV9 to TRBJ2-6; D not certain. V shed 3 bases and J shed 3 bases, with 16 bases lying between them. This CDR3 is built from 17 residues. CDR1 is SGDLS, CDR2 YYNGEE, per germline. The CDR3 region is CASSAPQTSNGANVLTF. The CDR3 bases are TGTGCCAGCAGCGCCCCGCAAACATCCAATGGGGCCAACGTCCTGACTTTC.

The chain has TRBV29-1 and TRBJ2-3; tentative D call: TRBD2 (6 bases). The V and J ends lost 6 bases and 4 bases respectively, with 17 bases between them. The CDR3 runs to 14 residues. CDR1 SQVTM and CDR2 ANQGSEA come from the germline V gene. The CDR3, as DNA: TGCAGCGTCGGGGGTGTCGTGGGATCAGATACGCAGTATTTT. As protein: CSVGGVVGSDTQYF.

V usage is TRBV27 and J usage is TRBJ2-7; maybe TRBD1 (6 bases). The CDR3 runs to 17 residues. V was clipped by 2 bases and J by 2 bases, with 19 bases between them. Germline CDR1 reads MNHEY; CDR2 reads SMNVEV (reference sequence). The CDR3 reads CASSLVGTGLRAYEQYF. The CDR3 nucleotides are TGTGCCAGCAGTTTAGTAGGAACAGGGCTACGGGCCTACGAGCAGTACTTC.